This TCR beta chain was recovered during a study of blood T cell repertoires in COVID-19. Produced via immunoSEQ multiplex PCR; TCRdb's table is partial and in-frame only. The data show about 120,000 clones, roughly 85% seen once. With V trimmed by 5 bases and J by 5 bases, 14 bases remained unmatched. Germline V gives CDR1 LNHDA, CDR2 SQIVND (reference sequence). The length of the CDR3 is 16 residues. This TCR derives from a man in his forties or fifties with acute or convalescent COVID-19. Sequences were obtained from peripheral blood. V and J are TRBV19 and TRBJ1-2, with 7 bases fitting TRBD1. The CDR3 sequence: CASSPTGVRLFYGYTF. The DNA for the CDR3 is TGTGCCAGTAGTCCAACAGGGGTCCGGCTATTTTATGGCTACACCTTC.